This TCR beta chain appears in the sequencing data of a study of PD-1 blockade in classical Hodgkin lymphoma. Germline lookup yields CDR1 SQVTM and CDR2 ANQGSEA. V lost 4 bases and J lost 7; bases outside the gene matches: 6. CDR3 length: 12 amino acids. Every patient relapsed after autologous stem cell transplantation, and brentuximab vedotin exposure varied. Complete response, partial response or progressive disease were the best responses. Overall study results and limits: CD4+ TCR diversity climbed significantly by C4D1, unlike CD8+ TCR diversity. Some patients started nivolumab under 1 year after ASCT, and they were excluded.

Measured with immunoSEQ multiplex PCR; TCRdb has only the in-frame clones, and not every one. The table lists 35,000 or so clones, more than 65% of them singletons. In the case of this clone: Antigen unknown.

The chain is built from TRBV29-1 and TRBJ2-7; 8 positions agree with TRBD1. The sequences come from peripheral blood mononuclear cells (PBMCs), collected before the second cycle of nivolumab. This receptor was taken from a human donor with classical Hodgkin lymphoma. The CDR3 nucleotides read TGCAGCGTTGCCCAGGGGGCTCGAGAGCAGTACTTC. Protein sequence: CSVAQGAREQYF.